The 12 T cell receptor beta chains in this list originate from one sample, sequenced in a study of blood T cell repertoires in COVID-19. TCRdb's table, derived via immunoSEQ multiplex PCR, lists solely in-frame clones and lacks some. The table has about 150,000 clones, approximately 86% seen once. Sequencing was done on a sample of peripheral blood. Receptors originate from a woman older than 75 with COVID-19, enrolled during active disease.

The genes are TRBV5-1 and TRBJ1-3; 7 positions match TRBD1. The germline V gene encodes CDR1 SGHRS and CDR2 YFSETQ. The V segment lost 0 bases and the J segment 2 bases; nucleotides outside the gene matches: 2. This CDR3 region has 15 residues. CDR3 amino acids: CASSLEGATGNTIYF. The CDR3 DNA is TGCGCCAGCAGCTTGGAGGGGGCTACTGGAAACACCATATATTTT.

A note on this clone: The junction departs from the called germline gene at one end, perhaps through a read error. The chain combines TRBV7-7 with TRBJ2-7, with TRBD2 as a possible D gene (5 bases). Per the germline V gene, CDR1 is SSHAT and CDR2 is FNYEAQ (reference sequence). The CDR3 runs 14 residues. The CDR3 sequence: CASSPSRGSYEQYF. CDR3 coding DNA: TGTGCTAGCAGCCCGAGTCGGGGTTCCTACGAGCAGTACTTC.

The V and J genes are TRBV6-5 and TRBJ2-2; 13 nucleotides agree with TRBD2. The CDR3 has 15 amino acids. Germline CDR1 reads MNHEY; CDR2 reads SVGAGI. With 6 bases clipped from V and 4 bases from J, the junction kept 2 bases outside the gene matches. This chain's CDR3 is CASRGLAGTTGELFF. The CDR3 bases are TGTGCCAGCAGGGGACTAGCGGGAACCACCGGGGAGCTGTTTTTT.

This clone was detected only once. The CDR3 DNA reads TGTGCCATCAGTGTATCGCTACCTGCCTACGAGCAGTACTTC. Residues: CAISVSLPAYEQYF. The chain joins TRBV10-3 to TRBJ2-7; unclear D gene. CDR3 length: 14 amino acids. The germline V gene has CDR1 ENHRY and CDR2 SYGVKD. V shed 4 bases and J shed 2 bases, with 12 bases lying between them.

The V gene is TRBV3-1 (or the pseudogene TRBV3-2), the J gene TRBJ1-6; the match to TRBD1 covers 12 bases. The germline gives CDR1 LGHDT, CDR2 YNNKEL (reference sequence). Germline trimming cut 1 base from V and 13 bases from J; bases unmatched to any gene: 5. There are 15 residues in the CDR3. Here the CDR3 reads CASSQVGQGAFPLHF. The DNA for the CDR3 is TGTGCCAGCAGCCAAGTGGGACAGGGGGCATTTCCCCTCCACTTT.

The chain joins TRBV28 to TRBJ1-4; tentatively, D is TRBD1 (6 bases). The V gene's germline CDR1 is MDHEN and CDR2 SYDVKM. V lost 5 bases to trimming and J lost 7 bases, with 17 bases between them. The CDR3 runs to 15 residues. The CDR3 coding sequence is TGTGCCAGCAGTGGTCCCGGGACATCGGGTGAAAAACTGTTTTTT. It translates to CASSGPGTSGEKLFF.

The CDR3 DNA reads as TGTGCCAGCAGTGGCAGGGGGAATGCACCCCTCCACTTT. Protein: CASSGRGNAPLHF. The J gene is TRBJ1-6, the V gene TRBV12-3 or TRBV12-4; TRBD1 matches at 7 bases. V lost 5 bases and J lost 11; bases outside the gene matches: 6. The length of the CDR3 is 13 residues.

The rearrangement joins TRBV9 to TRBJ2-1; TRBD2 agrees at 8 bases. With V trimmed by 2 bases and J by 9 bases, 10 bases remained unmatched. The CDR3 is 15 amino acids. Looked up from germline, CDR1 is SGDLS and CDR2 is YYNGEE. The CDR3, as DNA: TGTGCCAGCAGCGTGACAGCGGGAGCCTCTGGTGAGCAGTTCTTC. As protein: CASSVTAGASGEQFF.

The chain uses TRBV7-2 and TRBJ1-2; TRBD1 might be the D (6 bases). V lost 1 base to trimming and J lost 4 bases, with 13 bases between them. Germline assignment: CDR1 SGHTA and CDR2 FQGNSA. CDR3 length: 15 amino acids. Here the CDR3 reads CASSLDDRLFYGYTF. CDR3 bases: TGTGCCAGCAGCTTAGATGACAGGCTTTTCTATGGCTACACCTTC.

The rearrangement joins TRBV5-1 to TRBJ1-5; no firm D call. Germline CDR1 SGHRS, CDR2 YFSETQ. This CDR3 has 14 amino acids. V lost 3 bases and J 2 bases, leaving 9 bases between the germline ends. The CDR3 bases are TGCGCCAGCAGCTCAGACGGAGGCAATCAGCCCCAGCATTTT. This gives the protein CASSSDGGNQPQHF.

This clone was seen just once. The chain combines TRBV19 with TRBJ1-2, with TRBD1 matching over 7 bases. V was pared by 4 bases and J by 1 base, with 9 bases of the junction left unmatched. The CDR3 runs to 16 residues. The germline CDR1 and CDR2 sequences are LNHDA and SQIVND (reference sequence). This CDR3 is CASSTRQGADNYGYTF. The CDR3 nucleotides are TGTGCCAGTAGTACGCGACAGGGCGCGGATAACTATGGCTACACCTTC.

Written as DNA, the CDR3 is TGTGCCAGCAGCCTTGGGGCAGGGGTCGAAGAGACCCAGTACTTC. Its translation: CASSLGAGVEETQYF. This chain joins TRBV7-9 and TRBJ2-5, with D possibly matching TRBD1 (6 bases). Trimming left V 5 bases short and J 3 bases short, with 16 bases between. The CDR3 totals 15 residues. CDR1 and CDR2 from the germline V gene are SEHNR and FQNEAQ (reference sequence).